The 27 T cell receptor beta chains reported below all come from one sample, sequenced in a study of blood T cell repertoires in COVID-19 (TCRdb year 2020). Library generation was performed with the immunoSEQ multiplex PCR assay. As stored in TCRdb, this immuneACCESS dataset retains in-frame rearrangements with V and J assigned. A fraction of the clones does not appear; measured against another copy, unresolved V genes explain less than half of the discrepancy, and the remainder lacks a known reason. Across this sample there are some 67,000 clones, with approximately 90% seen only once. Roughly 19% of the sample belongs to the ten largest clones. Sequencing was performed on peripheral blood. The origin of the receptors is a woman older than 75 with acute or convalescent COVID-19.

The V gene is TRBV5-1, the J gene TRBJ2-7; 10 nucleotides agree with TRBD1. Unmatched junction bases numbered 13, after V lost 0 bases and J lost 4 bases. From germline, CDR1 is SGHRS and CDR2 YFSETQ. The CDR3 spans 18 residues. The CDR3 DNA is TGCGCCAGCAGCTTGGGACTATTTCGTGACAGGGGGCGGTACGAGCAGTACTTC. Protein product: CASSLGLFRDRGRYEQYF.

The chain is built from TRBV7-2 and TRBJ2-7; weak D call: TRBD2 (5 bases). Germline CDR1 SGHTA, CDR2 FQGNSA. CDR3 length: 14 residues. V was clipped by 6 bases and J by 4 bases, with 16 bases between them. CDR3 sequence: CASSRGVEAYEQYF. The CDR3 DNA is TGTGCCAGCAGTAGAGGCGTGGAGGCATACGAGCAGTACTTC.

The CDR3 nucleotides read TGTGCCAGCAGCATTACAGGGACCTCTGGAAACACCATATATTTT. As protein: CASSITGTSGNTIYF. This sequence joins TRBV6-2 or TRBV6-3 and TRBJ1-3; D might be TRBD1 (6 bases). Germline V lookup: CDR1 MNHEY, CDR2 SVGEGT. The V end was cut by 6 bases, the J end by 0 bases, with 12 bases between. The CDR3 has 15 amino acids.

This chain joins TRBV27 and TRBJ2-1; possibly TRBD2 for D (5 bases). V was cut by 5 bases and J by 2 bases, with 16 bases left in between. Per the germline V gene, CDR1 is MNHEY and CDR2 is SMNVEV (reference sequence). The CDR3 contains 16 residues. CDR3 loop: CASSRLTSGTYNEQFF. CDR3 sequence (DNA): TGTGCCAGCAGTCGACTCACGAGCGGAACCTACAATGAGCAGTTCTTC.

On this clone: A read error may be the cause here, since a much bigger clone is one base away. This chain uses TRBV6-5 with TRBJ1-2; 7 nucleotides agree with TRBD1. The CDR3 runs 13 residues. Losses at the gene ends were 6 bases for V and 2 bases for J; bases not matched to a gene: 3. CDR1 is MNHEY and CDR2 is SVGAGI in the germline V gene. CDR3 region: CASSRDSNYGYTF. In DNA form, the CDR3 reads TGTGCCAGCAGCAGGGACAGCAACTATGGCTACACCTTC.

The chain carries TRBV2 and TRBJ1-2; TRBD1 matches at 12 bases. The CDR3 runs 14 residues. Germline CDR1 is SNHLY and CDR2 is FYNNEI. Germline trimming cut 5 bases from V and 8 bases from J; bases unmatched to any gene: 6. DNA for the CDR3: TGTGCCAGCAGTTCCGGGACAGGGGGCATGGGCTACACCTTC. Its protein product is CASSSGTGGMGYTF.

The gene calls are TRBV12-3 or TRBV12-4 and TRBJ1-2; D is uncertain. Between the trimmed V and J ends, which lost 6 bases and 1 base, there was a span of 9 bases. This CDR3 contains 13 residues. The CDR3 DNA follows: TGTGCCAGCAGCCTAGGACTTAACTATGGCTACACCTTC. This sequence encodes CASSLGLNYGYTF.

This clone was counted only a few times. The gene calls are TRBV28 and TRBJ1-5, with TRBD1 as a possible D gene (5 bases). CDR3 length: 16 amino acids. V was trimmed by 3 bases and J by 2 bases, leaving 14 bases between them. Germline V gene sequence: CDR1 MDHEN, CDR2 SYDVKM. The CDR3 DNA reads TGTGCCAGCAGTTTCAGGACACCGGGAGGCAATCAGCCCCAGCATTTT. Its protein product is CASSFRTPGGNQPQHF. Filled out from reference TRBV28 and TRBJ1-5, the complete variable domain reads DVKVTQSSRYLVKRTGEKVFLECVQDMDHENMFWYRQDPGLGLRLIYFSYDVKMKEKGDIPEGYSVSREKKERFSLILESASTNQTSMYLCASSFRTPGGNQPQHFGDGTRLSIL.

The V call is TRBV9, the J call TRBJ2-1; no clear D. CDR3 length: 14 residues. Trimming pared 2 bases from V and 7 bases from J, leaving 13 bases between. Germline lookup yields CDR1 SGDLS and CDR2 YYNGEE. This CDR3 is CASSVKSVSNEQFF. The CDR3 DNA reads TGTGCCAGCAGCGTCAAATCAGTTTCGAATGAGCAGTTCTTC.

The chain links TRBV10-3 to TRBJ2-7, with D possibly TRBD1 on 6 matching bases. The CDR3 has 15 amino acids. The germline V gene encodes CDR1 ENHRY and CDR2 SYGVKD. Trimming removed 6 bases at V and 0 bases at J, with 15 bases between. CDR3 DNA: TGTGCCATCAGCCCCGGGACACCCGTCTCCTACGAGCAGTACTTC. This sequence encodes CAISPGTPVSYEQYF.

This clone was detected only once. The chain is built from TRBV6-5 and TRBJ2-2; D possibly corresponds to TRBD2 (6 bases). V lost 6 bases and J 6 bases, leaving 14 bases between the germline ends. Germline-derived CDR1 and CDR2 are MNHEY and SVGAGI. CDR3 length: 14 amino acids. The CDR3 nucleotides are TGTGCCAGCAGCGCGTCTAGCGCGGCCGGGGAGCTGTTTTTT. This translates into CASSASSAAGELFF.

The chain uses TRBV28 and TRBJ1-2, with a tentative D call TRBD1 (5 bases). The CDR3 extends over 16 amino acids. The ends were cut back, 6 bases at V and 7 bases at J, with 24 bases in the middle. CDR1 and CDR2 from the germline V gene are MDHEN and SYDVKM. The CDR3 loop is CASRNIMGGRYGGYTF. In DNA, the CDR3 is TGTGCCAGCAGAAACATCATGGGGGGAAGGTACGGTGGCTACACCTTC.

The chain employs TRBV4-3 and TRBJ2-2, with 10 bases that match TRBD2. The CDR3 runs to 19 residues. The germline V gene has CDR1 LGHNA and CDR2 YSLEER. After removal of 1 base from V and 6 bases from J, the junction contained 14 bases not matched to a gene. CDR3 in DNA: TGCGCCAGCAGCCAAGTTTACCAGCGGGAGGGCCTGGGGTCCGGGGAGCTGTTTTTT. This sequence encodes CASSQVYQREGLGSGELFF.

The chain uses TRBV10-3 and TRBJ1-2, with TRBD1 as a possible D gene (5 bases). This CDR3 contains 12 residues. CDR1 is ENHRY and CDR2 is SYGVKD in the germline V gene. Trimming removed 6 bases at V and 7 bases at J, with 12 bases between. The CDR3 DNA sequence: TGTGCCATCAGCCGAGACAGCCTTGGCTACACCTTC. Encoded protein: CAISRDSLGYTF.

The V and J genes are TRBV4-1 and TRBJ2-7; tentative D call: TRBD2 (6 bases). From germline, CDR1 is MGHRA and CDR2 YSYEKL. This CDR3 region has 16 residues. Trimming left V 5 bases short and J 2 bases short, with 19 bases between. The DNA for the CDR3 is TGCGCCAGCAGCGCGGGGCTAAAGGGTTTTACCTACGAGCAGTACTTC. As protein: CASSAGLKGFTYEQYF.

V gene TRBV3-1 (or the pseudogene TRBV3-2) combines with J gene TRBJ1-3; 9 bases map to TRBD1. Germline CDR1 LGHDT, CDR2 YNNKEL (reference sequence). Trimming removed 4 bases from V and 4 bases from J; junction bases left unmatched: 8. The CDR3 is 16 residues long. CDR3 in DNA: TGTGCCAGCAGCCCGTACAGGGGGCTTCAGGGAAACACCATATATTTT. Its protein product is CASSPYRGLQGNTIYF.

This chain joins TRBV19 and TRBJ2-2, with TRBD2 matching over 8 bases. The germline V gene encodes CDR1 LNHDA and CDR2 SQIVND (reference sequence). CDR3 size: 14 residues. Trimming at V came to 11 bases and at J to 0 bases, leaving 5 bases not matched to a gene. The DNA for the CDR3 is TGTGCCGGGCGGGGGGACTCGAACACCGGGGAGCTGTTTTTT. This codes for CAGRGDSNTGELFF.

The genes are TRBV19 and TRBJ2-5; 9 positions match TRBD1. With 4 bases clipped from V and 1 base from J, the junction kept 13 bases outside the gene matches. Germline loops: CDR1 LNHDA, CDR2 SQIVND (reference sequence). The CDR3 is made up of 18 amino acids. DNA for the CDR3: TGTGCCAGTAGTAACACAGGGGGCGGTGGGAGGTCCCAAGAGACCCAGTACTTC. Translated, it gives CASSNTGGGGRSQETQYF.

This clone was observed a few times. The rearrangement joins TRBV7-9 to TRBJ2-3; 11 bases fit TRBD2. The CDR3 has 16 residues. Per germline, CDR1 SEHNR and CDR2 FQNEAQ (reference sequence). The V segment lost 6 bases and the J segment 8 bases; nucleotides outside the gene matches: 13. The CDR3 DNA reads as TGTGCCAGCAGGGGTAGCGGGGGGGCGAACCGTGGTACGCAGTATTTT. It codes for CASRGSGGANRGTQYF.

The chain carries TRBV9 and TRBJ2-2; possibly TRBD1 for D (6 bases). Germline assignment: CDR1 SGDLS and CDR2 YYNGEE. The V and J ends lost 5 bases and 3 bases respectively, with 11 bases between them. The CDR3 is 14 residues long. The CDR3 loop is CASRYRVDTGELFF. In nucleotides, the CDR3 is TGTGCCAGCAGATACAGGGTTGACACCGGGGAGCTGTTTTTT.

This clone was counted once. This sequence joins TRBV29-1 and TRBJ1-2, with D possibly matching TRBD1 (5 bases). CDR3 length equals 12 residues. CDR1 and CDR2 from the germline V gene are SQVTM and ANQGSEA. The germline V and J ends were trimmed by 4 bases and 2 bases, with 8 bases remaining between them. In DNA, the CDR3 is TGCAGCGTTGTGGGGCCAAACTATGGCTACACCTTC. Its protein product is CSVVGPNYGYTF.

The rearrangement joins TRBV7-3 to TRBJ2-1; D remains ambiguous. V lost 4 bases to trimming and J lost 9 bases, with 10 bases between them. There are 12 residues in the CDR3. Germline-derived CDR1 and CDR2 are SGHTA and FQGTGA. As DNA, the CDR3 is TGTGCCAGCAGCTACAGACAAGGTGAGCAGTTCTTC. Translation: CASSYRQGEQFF.

About this clone: Different DNA sequences within this sample yield the same CDR3. The chain joins TRBV5-4 to TRBJ2-3; 14 nucleotides line up with TRBD2. The junction had 2 bases not matched to a gene; V was cut back by 4 bases and J by 1 base. The CDR3 consists of 16 residues. CDR1 is SGHNT and CDR2 is YYREEE in the germline V gene (reference sequence). The CDR3: CASSQGLAGGTDTQYF. CDR3 DNA: TGTGCCAGCAGCCAGGGACTAGCGGGGGGCACAGATACGCAGTATTTT. The full variable domain, completed using reference TRBV5-4 and TRBJ2-3, is ETGVTQSPTHLIKTRGQQVTLRCSSQSGHNTVSWYQQALGQGPQFIFQYYREEENGRGNFPPRFSGLQFPNYSSELNVNALELDDSALYLCASSQGLAGGTDTQYFGPGTRLTVL.

This chain uses TRBV7-2 with TRBJ1-2; maybe TRBD1 (5 bases). CDR1 and CDR2 (germline): SGHTA, FQGNSA. The CDR3 runs to 15 residues. V was cut by 1 base and J by 5 bases, with 14 bases left in between. The CDR3: CASSLVRGDDYGYTF. The CDR3 DNA reads as TGTGCCAGCAGCTTAGTTCGGGGGGATGATTATGGCTACACCTTC.

This clone has a single count. This chain uses TRBV6-5 with TRBJ1-1, with D unclear. Trimming took 6 bases from V and 5 from J, leaving 13 bases between them. The germline V gene encodes CDR1 MNHEY and CDR2 SVGAGI. The CDR3 totals 13 residues. The chain's CDR3 is CASRETVATEAFF. The CDR3 DNA follows: TGTGCCAGCAGGGAGACGGTGGCTACTGAAGCTTTCTTT.

The rearrangement uses TRBV6-5 and TRBJ1-6; 8 bases fit TRBD1. CDR3 size: 14 residues. Losses at the gene ends were 6 bases for V and 9 bases for J; bases not matched to a gene: 7. The germline gives CDR1 MNHEY, CDR2 SVGAGI. CDR3 loop: CASRPQGAGSPLHF. The CDR3 nucleotides are TGTGCCAGCAGGCCCCAGGGGGCTGGTTCACCCCTCCACTTT.

The chain uses TRBV28 and TRBJ2-2, with 11 bases that match TRBD1. J lost 4 bases, V lost 4 bases, and 2 bases had no gene match. Germline CDR1 is MDHEN and CDR2 is SYDVKM. The CDR3 is 15 residues long. The DNA of the CDR3 is TGTGCCAGCAGTTCGGGACAGGGGGTCACCGGGGAGCTGTTTTTT. It encodes CASSSGQGVTGELFF.